In this sample, the clone carrying this TCR beta chain turned up once. Original processing notes: Amplification of reference gene primers provided the estimated nucleated cell counts. The repertoire was sequenced with immunoSEQ multiplex PCR; TCRdb's copy has only in-frame clones and lacks some. V and J calls and clone size follow that table, whereas D and trimming were derived from the DNA. This sample has about 170,000 clones, with roughly 73% found just once. This entry belongs to a study of blood T cell repertoires in COVID-19. Across the whole study: The United States, Italy and Spain were the sources of the acute and convalescent COVID-19 samples. PBMCs, B-cell-depleted T cells, or T cells provided the cDNA or gDNA that made up the material.

Trimming pared 1 base from V and 5 bases from J, leaving 11 bases between. CDR3 length: 13 amino acids. From germline, CDR1 is SQVTM and CDR2 ANQGSEA. The source is a man between 65 and 85 years old with acute or convalescent COVID-19. The chain joins TRBV29-1 to TRBJ1-2, with TRBD1 as a possible D gene (6 bases). Sequences were obtained from peripheral blood. CDR3 coding DNA: TGCAGCGTTGAAGCGGGGGGCGGGTATGGCTACACCTTC. This translates into CSVEAGGGYGYTF.